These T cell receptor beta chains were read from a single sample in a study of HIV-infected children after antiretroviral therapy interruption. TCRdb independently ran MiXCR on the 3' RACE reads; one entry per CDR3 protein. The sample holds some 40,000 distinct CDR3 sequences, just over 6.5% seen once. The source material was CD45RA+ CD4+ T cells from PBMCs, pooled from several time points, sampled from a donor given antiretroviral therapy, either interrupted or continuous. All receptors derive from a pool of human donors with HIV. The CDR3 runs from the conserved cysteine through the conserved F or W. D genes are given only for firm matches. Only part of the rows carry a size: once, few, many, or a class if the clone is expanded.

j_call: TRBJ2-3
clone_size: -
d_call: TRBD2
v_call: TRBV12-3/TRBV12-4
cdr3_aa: CASSLLGSGLTDTQYF
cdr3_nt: TGTGCCAGCAGTTTACTGGGTAGCGGGCTCACAGATACGCAGTATTTT

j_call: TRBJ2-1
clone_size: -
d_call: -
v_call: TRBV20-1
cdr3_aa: CSATNWKRHNEQFF
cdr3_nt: TGCAGTGCTACTAACTGGAAACGACACAATGAGCAGTTCTTC

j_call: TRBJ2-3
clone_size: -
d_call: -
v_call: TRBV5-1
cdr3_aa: CASWRITDTQYF
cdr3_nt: TGCGCCAGCTGGAGGATCACAGATACGCAGTATTTT

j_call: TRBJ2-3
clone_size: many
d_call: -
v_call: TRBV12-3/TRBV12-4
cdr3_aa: CASSFSAGLQDTQYF
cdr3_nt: TGTGCCAGCAGTTTTAGCGCGGGGCTCCAGGATACGCAGTATTTT

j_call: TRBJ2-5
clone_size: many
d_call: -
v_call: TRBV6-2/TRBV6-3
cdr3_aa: CASSDRRFSETQYF
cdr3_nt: TGTGCCAGCAGCGACAGGCGTTTTTCAGAGACCCAGTACTTC

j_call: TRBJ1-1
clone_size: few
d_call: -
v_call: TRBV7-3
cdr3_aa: CASSLNRYTEAFF
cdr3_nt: TGTGCCAGCAGCTTAAACAGGTACACTGAAGCTTTCTTT

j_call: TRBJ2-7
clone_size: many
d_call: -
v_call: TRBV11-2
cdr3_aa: CASSSPGLRSVQYF
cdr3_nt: TGTGCCAGCAGCTCCCCGGGACTCCGATCGGTGCAGTACTTC

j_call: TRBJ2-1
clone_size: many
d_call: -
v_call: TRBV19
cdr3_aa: CASSIQTRVNEQFF
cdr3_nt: TGTGCCAGTAGTATCCAAACTCGGGTGAATGAGCAGTTCTTC

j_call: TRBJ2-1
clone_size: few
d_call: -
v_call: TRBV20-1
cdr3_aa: CSARDEGEATGTDEQFF
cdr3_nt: TGCAGTGCTAGAGATGAGGGAGAGGCAACAGGGACCGATGAGCAGTTCTTC

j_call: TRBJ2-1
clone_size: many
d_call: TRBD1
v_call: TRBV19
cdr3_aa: CASSAFGTGAYNEQFF
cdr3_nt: TGTGCCAGTAGTGCGTTCGGGACAGGAGCCTACAATGAGCAGTTCTTC

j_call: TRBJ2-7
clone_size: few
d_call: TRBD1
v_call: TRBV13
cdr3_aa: CASRQGATYEQYF
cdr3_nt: TGTGCCAGCAGGCAGGGGGCGACCTACGAGCAGTACTTC

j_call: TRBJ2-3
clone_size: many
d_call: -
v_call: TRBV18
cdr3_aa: CASSPKGPGPDTQYF
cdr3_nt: TGTGCCAGCTCACCAAAGGGACCGGGCCCAGATACGCAGTATTTT

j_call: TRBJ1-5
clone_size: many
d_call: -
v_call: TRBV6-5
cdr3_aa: CASGRTATNQPQHF
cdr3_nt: TGTGCCAGCGGACGGACAGCTACAAATCAGCCCCAGCATTTT

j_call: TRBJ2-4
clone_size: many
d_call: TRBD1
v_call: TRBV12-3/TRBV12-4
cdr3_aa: CASSPDRGQNTLYF
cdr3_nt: TGTGCAAGCAGCCCGGACAGGGGTCAAAACACCTTGTACTTT

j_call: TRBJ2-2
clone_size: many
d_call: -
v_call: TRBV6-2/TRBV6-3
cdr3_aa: CASSYSWVPGELFF
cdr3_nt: TGTGCCAGCAGTTACTCGTGGGTTCCCGGGGAGCTGTTTTTT

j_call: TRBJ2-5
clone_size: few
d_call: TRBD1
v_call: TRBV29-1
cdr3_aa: CSVAGQGETQYF
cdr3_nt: TGCAGCGTTGCAGGACAGGGGGAGACCCAGTACTTC

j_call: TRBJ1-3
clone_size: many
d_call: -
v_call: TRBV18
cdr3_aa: CASSLRNSGNTLYF
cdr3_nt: TGTGCCAGCTCTCTCAGAAATTCTGGAAATACGCTCTATTTT

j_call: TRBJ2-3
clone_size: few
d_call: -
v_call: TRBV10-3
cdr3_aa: CAIRPGLLTDTQYF
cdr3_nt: TGTGCCATCAGGCCGGGACTTCTCACAGATACGCAGTATTTT

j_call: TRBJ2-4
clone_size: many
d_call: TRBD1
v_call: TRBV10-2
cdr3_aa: CASSGQGRNTLYF
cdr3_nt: TGTGCCAGCAGTGGACAGGGGCGAAACACCTTGTACTTT

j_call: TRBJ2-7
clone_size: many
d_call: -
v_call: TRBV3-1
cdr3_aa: CASSQDWELNRSSYEQYF
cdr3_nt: TGTGCCAGCAGCCAAGATTGGGAACTGAATCGGAGCTCCTACGAGCAGTACTTC